This T cell receptor beta chain comes out of a study of T cell responses to AZD1222 COVID-19 vaccine. General study points: Baseline seropositives among AZD1222 recipients totaled only 5 to 7. Rises in breadth and depth of Spike-specific TCRs came after two AZD1222 doses.

Trimming removed 0 bases from V and 9 bases from J, with 15 bases in between. Germline lookup yields CDR1 MGHRA and CDR2 YSYEKL. The CDR3 length is 15 residues. Sequencing was performed with immunoSEQ multiplex PCR; in TCRdb, only in-frame clones are kept and a portion is missing. The data show approximately 160,000 clones, 85% to 95% seen once. A remark on this clone: Antigen unknown.

This chain connects TRBV4-1 to TRBJ1-5, with D maybe TRBD1 (5 bases). Specimen: peripheral blood, collected 28 days after the second AZD1222 dose. This sequence was found in an adult who received the AZD1222 COVID-19 vaccine. The DNA of the CDR3 is TGCGCCAGCAGCCAAGATCTTCAGGGCCTTAGGCCCCAGCATTTT. Its translation is CASSQDLQGLRPQHF.